These 10 T cell receptor beta chains were sequenced from one sample in a study of blood T cell repertoires in COVID-19. The assay was immunoSEQ multiplex PCR, and TCRdb's table has in-frame clones only and misses some. Of around 190,000 clones listed, roughly 88% were seen once; the top ten hold around 6%. The sample consisted of PBMCs or T cells enriched from blood (not recorded which). All receptors derive from a middle-aged man with acute COVID-19.

The chain joins TRBV10-3 to TRBJ1-5, with unresolved D. The CDR3 spans 16 residues. V lost 3 bases to trimming and J lost 3 bases, with 15 bases between them. CDR1 is ENHRY, CDR2 SYGVKD, per germline. The CDR3 bases are TGTGCCATCAGTGACCCCCGCGGAGGGATCAATCAGCCCCAGCATTTT. Protein sequence: CAISDPRGGINQPQHF.

This clone has only one observation. V gene TRBV27 combines with J gene TRBJ1-6; 8 bases map to TRBD1. This CDR3 has 15 amino acids. Germline V gene lookup returns CDR1 MNHEY and CDR2 SMNVEV (reference sequence). V gave up 4 bases and J gave up 7 bases; unmatched junction bases: 6. The CDR3, as DNA: TGTGCCAGCAGTTCCCTCGGACAGGGAAATTCACCCCTCCACTTT. Its protein is CASSSLGQGNSPLHF.

This chain joins TRBV6-6 and TRBJ2-4; unclear D gene. With 7 bases removed from V and 0 bases from J, the gap between germline ends came to 7 bases. The length of the CDR3 is 13 residues. Per germline, CDR1 MNHNY and CDR2 SVGAGI (reference sequence). This chain's CDR3 is CASNSLAKNIQYF. In nucleotides, the CDR3 is TGTGCCAGCAACTCCTTAGCCAAAAACATTCAGTACTTC.

This clone occurred once. V is TRBV18 and J is TRBJ1-2, with TRBD1 matching 11 bases. CDR3 length: 14 residues. The germline V gene encodes CDR1 KGHSH and CDR2 LQKENI. V was clipped by 5 bases and J by 8 bases; unmatched bases: 7. CDR3 sequence: CASSEDRGRGGYTF. DNA for the CDR3: TGTGCCAGCTCAGAGGACAGGGGGCGCGGAGGCTACACCTTC.

V is TRBV20-1 and J is TRBJ2-7; TRBD2 agrees at 7 bases. Losses at the gene ends were 3 bases for V and 6 bases for J; bases not matched to a gene: 8. In germline, CDR1 is DFQATT, CDR2 SNEGSKA (reference sequence). The CDR3 runs to 13 residues. The CDR3 loop reads CSASTAGRAEQYF. CDR3 in DNA: TGCAGTGCTAGTACAGCGGGGAGGGCCGAGCAGTACTTC.

The chain employs TRBV3-1 (or the pseudogene TRBV3-2) and TRBJ2-3; 12 nucleotides align to TRBD2. Trimming took 4 bases from V and 3 from J; bases not matched to a gene: 5. This CDR3 region has 16 residues. The germline V gene encodes CDR1 LGHDT and CDR2 YNNKEL (reference sequence). CDR3 residues: CASSLRLAGVTDTQYF. CDR3 in DNA: TGTGCCAGCAGCCTTCGACTAGCGGGAGTTACAGATACGCAGTATTTT.

The V call is TRBV7-3, the J call TRBJ2-2; TRBD2 might be the D (5 bases). V shed 1 base and J shed 7 bases, with 13 bases lying between them. The CDR3 length is 15 residues. Germline V gene sequence: CDR1 SGHTA, CDR2 FQGTGA. This CDR3 reads CASSLSSPGIGELFF. The DNA of the CDR3 is TGTGCCAGCAGCTTAAGCAGTCCGGGGATCGGGGAGCTGTTTTTT.

The chain couples TRBV20-1 to TRBJ2-1; D is perhaps TRBD2 (5 bases). The germline V gene encodes CDR1 DFQATT and CDR2 SNEGSKA (reference sequence). There are 14 residues in the CDR3. The ends were cut back, 3 bases at V and 4 bases at J, with 13 bases in the middle. The CDR3 DNA reads TGCAGTGCTAGTCGGCTAGCCCAATACAATGAGCAGTTCTTC. Its protein product is CSASRLAQYNEQFF.

This rearrangement joins TRBV7-2 to TRBJ2-5; D gene ambiguous. Trimming cost V 5 bases and J 4 bases, with 17 bases left between them. This CDR3 spans 15 amino acids. The germline V gene has CDR1 SGHTA and CDR2 FQGNSA. CDR3 residues: CASSITGFIIETQYF. The DNA for the CDR3 is TGTGCCAGCAGCATCACCGGGTTTATCATAGAGACCCAGTACTTC.

This chain connects TRBV19 to TRBJ1-1; TRBD1 matches 9 bases. Unmatched junction bases numbered 8, after V lost 5 bases and J lost 10 bases. The length of the CDR3 is 13 residues. Germline CDR1 reads LNHDA; CDR2 reads SQIVND (reference sequence). CDR3 coding DNA: TGTGCCAGTAGTCCAAGGGGACAGGGCGCAGCTTTCTTT. This codes for CASSPRGQGAAFF.